This T cell receptor beta chain appears in the sequencing data of a study of cytomegalovirus exposure and HLA in healthy donors (dated by TCRdb to 2017 to 2019). Broadly, across the study: According to an earlier analysis of a few hundred of the donors, about 180 million T cells yielded 90 million to 140 million unique TCR beta sequences and about 300 Gb of sequence data. Alongside the repertoire data, information on donor age, sex, ethnicity and CMV serostatus was compiled. Among some 400 genotyped donors of the cohort, an average of around 220,000 unique TCR beta nucleotide sequences was sequenced per donor, of which 15% to 20% were non-productive. A later analysis re-analyzed previously published TCR beta repertoires from 500 to 700 donors and added high-resolution HLA genotyping to study TCR occurrence patterns. Because of strong linkage in the cohort, a few DR-DQ haplotypes were treated as single units for association and clustering. Besides the first cohort of under 700 subjects, a separate validation cohort made up of roughly 120 different subjects was used. The study combined high-throughput TCR immunosequencing, statistical association of individual TCRs with disease status, and machine learning to predict cytomegalovirus infection status. The number of donors typed differed by locus, with about 629-640 for A, B, C, DRB1 and DQB1, around 500 for DQA1, nearly 610 for DPA1, and around 430 for DPB1. Roughly 300 gigabases of sequencing data and 80 million or so unique TCR sequences were included in an early release covering under 650 HLA-typed donors. All discovery cohort repertoires had been generated on a single sequencing platform. The later analysis used no new phenotypic data to find candidate immune exposures, relying instead on TCR beta sequences and their occurrence across donors. In an earlier analysis of 587 of the donors, high-throughput TCR beta sequencing was used to judge whether each TCR beta V gene segment behaved as functional or pseudogenic. The genetic ancestry cluster associated with self-reported Caucasian donors included about 81% of the roughly 400 genotyped donors. The study aimed to test whether signatures of past pathogen exposure could be identified by cataloging public T cell receptors. Both class I and class II loci were covered by HLA typing, at four-digit resolution. Genome-wide SNP genotypes for about 65% of the 666 donors were used in a later genetic analysis, which treated that subset as a discovery cohort. The study used immunosequencing to profile the T cell repertoires of 670 or so subjects and linked those repertoires to cytomegalovirus serostatus.

General findings and caveats noted by the study authors: The only immune exposure information available for the cohort was CMV serostatus. The authors suggested that the approach could potentially be generalized to other disease states and immunological phenotypes. The earlier analysis of some 560 of the donors excluded approximately 17 rarely observed V segments, including chromosome 9 orphons, because counts were too low. An earlier analysis of 450 to 750 of the donors showed that most TCR beta V segments appeared in productive rearrangements either about 90% or about 30% of the time, which broadly matched IMGT annotations. This cohort had only TCR beta chains sequenced, and the lack of alpha or paired-chain data limited which features could be detected. A later analysis found that most CMV-associated TCR beta chains appeared HLA-restricted, with HLA associations seemingly driven largely by CMV exposure. Because HLA typing was missing for some donors at each locus, association tests included only the typed subset. The study gave a list of about 170 TCR beta chains associated with cytomegalovirus. In a later analysis, several top co-occurrence clusters were reported to appear linked to parvovirus B19, influenza, CMV and Epstein-Barr virus. Most TCR sequences were observed very rarely across donors, whereas some public TCRs were present in many individuals. Roughly uniform sequencing depth across donors was assumed in presence/absence analyses, although this assumption may not hold. A further reported finding was that TCR beta sequences accurately predicted the HLA-A and HLA-B alleles for most subjects in the first cohort. Some IMGT-functional V segments, including TRBV6-2 and TRBV6-3, could not be distinguished by the 87-base-pair reads and were therefore excluded. In a later analysis, TCR association rates were found to vary across HLA loci, with the most associated TCRs seen for DRB1 alleles and the fewest for HLA-C alleles. In a later analysis, HLA-associated TCR beta chains were found to be more clonally expanded and to have lower generation probabilities than equally common non-associated chains. In a later genetic analysis, fewer N-insertions in productive TCRs were reported among donors in an Asian-associated ancestry cluster than the roughly 700-donor mean. Strong co-occurrence of HLA alleles, especially DR and DQ, made assigning TCR associations to individual alleles difficult. A later genetic analysis associated a missense DCLRE1C variant with V-gene and J-gene trimming of TCR beta chains, and an independent cohort replicated the association. In both the original and validation cohorts, the classifier was reported to diagnose cytomegalovirus status with high specificity and sensitivity. The sequencing pipeline was judged likely to have produced a cluster of highly shared sequence variants as a technical artifact. In a later analysis, more than 15,000 TCR beta sequences were associated with specific HLA alleles at a false discovery rate of 0.05. Linkage disequilibrium might explain the correlated functional status among segregating V segments, but an unknown experimental factor could not be excluded. A few of the identified cytomegalovirus-associated TCR beta chains were confirmed in vitro to be specific for cytomegalovirus antigens.

The germline V gene (reference sequence) yields SEHNR for CDR1 and FQNEAQ for CDR2. V is cut back by 5 bases and J by 3 bases, with 2 bases in the junction unmatched. From the cysteine up to the phenylalanine, the CDR3 has a length of 14 residues. Only the CDR3 DNA is retained, 42 bases long and in frame from the first base. In regard to this clone: The specificity of this receptor is unknown. Per-base quality was not reported, and no clone a single base away is much larger than it.

The receptor library was made with the immunoSEQ multiplex PCR assay. For the multiplex PCR, a mixture combining 60 forward primers for TCR Vbeta segments and 13 reverse primers for TCR Jbeta segments was used. The CDR3 region of rearranged TCR beta genes was amplified from genomic DNA by a multiplex PCR assay. On the Illumina HiSeq System, the amplified TCR beta libraries were sequenced as 87-base-pair reads. Regarding the original processing steps: A later analysis tallied some 79 million unique TCR beta chains across the approximately 670 repertoires, and 10 million to 11 million of those chains were shared by two or more donors. Raw reads were error-corrected and collapsed into unique sequences by a nearest-neighbor algorithm in which closely related sequences were merged to remove PCR and sequencing errors. V, D and J gene segments were assigned by aligning CDR3 sequences to IMGT reference sequences. For a sequence to be retained, at least a six-nucleotide match to both a V gene segment and a J gene segment was required. Rearrangements were called productive when the CDR3 lacked stop codons and stayed in frame with V and J; all others were non-productive. CDR3 was defined according to IMGT convention as the region running from the second conserved V-encoded cysteine to the conserved J-encoded phenylalanine. Sequences without an unambiguous match to a single V gene segment were excluded from the earlier analysis of over 500 of the donors. In an earlier analysis of 450 to 700 of the donors, V segments were called functional above 56.7% productive rearrangements and were called segregating when the between-donor standard deviation exceeded 5%. A statistical classification framework was developed to diagnose cytomegalovirus status using the catalog of TCR beta chain sequences. V and J gene assignment, in a later analysis, came from comparing TCR nucleotide sequences with IMGT/GENE-DB human TR gene sequences. In a later analysis, CDR3 sequences and most-parsimonious VDJ recombination scenarios were assigned using the TCRdist pipeline. In a later analysis, each TCR beta chain was defined by its CDR3 amino acid sequence together with its V-gene family, and reads lacking a unique V-gene family were excluded. A later analysis removed over 500 highly shared, low-generation-probability nucleotide sequences to deal with suspected cross-contamination and a sequencing artifact. In a later analysis, a clonal expansion index for each public chain was calculated from normalized within-repertoire ranks of inferred template counts. In a later analysis, generation probabilities were computed with a VDJ recombination model fitted to out-of-frame rearrangements, and the resulting probabilities were checked against IGoR. A later analysis scored TCR-TCR, TCR-HLA and TCR-CMV co-occurrence with hypergeometric tests, applying a repertoire-size bias correction to TCR pairs. To estimate false discovery rates, a later analysis permuted the HLA or CMV assignments 20 times. In a later analysis, co-occurring TCRs were grouped with DBSCAN, and TCRdist sequence similarity was added when clustering was performed within HLA-allele-positive subsets. Co-occurrence clustering excluded repertoires with fewer than 30,000 or more than 120,000 public chains, plus five with anomalous nucleotide sharing. TCRdb re-hosts the immuneACCESS table, in-frame sequences only. Its copies lack some clones; in the studies checked, an unresolved V gene accounts for under half of them, and the cause for the rest is not known. That table is the source of V, J and clone size, and D and trimming were worked out from the DNA. For this sample there are roughly 40,000 clones; roughly 80% appear just once. Of the sample, approximately 8.5% is held by the ten largest clones.

The cohort was made up of 500 to 850 healthy bone marrow donors. Cohort members were all nominally healthy when sampled, although unrecorded immune exposures were likely present. The donor was CMV seronegative and belonged to the group of several hundred seronegative cohort members. Each donor provided a peripheral blood sample, and peripheral blood mononuclear cells were used for TCR beta sequencing. The Qiagen DNeasy Blood Extraction Kit was used to extract genomic DNA from the blood cell samples. The sequence derives from a woman aged 40 to 50 in good health and CMV-seronegative. Sequenced input: PBMCs. The rearrangement joined TRBV7-9 to TRBJ1-4, with 8 central nucleotides matching TRBD1. In nucleotide form, the sequence is TGTGCCAGCAGCCACAGGGGGGCTAATGAAAAACTGTTTTTT. The translation is CASSHRGANEKLFF.